This T cell receptor beta chain was documented in a study of cytomegalovirus exposure and HLA in healthy donors. This CDR3 spans 14 amino acids. The germline CDR1 and CDR2 sequences are LGHNA and YNFKEQ. The V end lost 1 base, the J end lost 5 bases, and 11 bases lay between the germline ends. Repertoires were generated with immunoSEQ multiplex PCR, while TCRdb's copy carries only in-frame clones and drops some. The sample yields tens of thousands of clones, approximately 93% seen once. The sequence came from a young woman in good health and CMV-seronegative. The chain carries TRBV4-2 and TRBJ1-1; D may be TRBD1 (6 bases). The sequenced sample was PBMCs. The CDR3 spells CASSQAGRGTEAFF. CDR3 DNA: TGTGCCAGCAGCCAAGCGGGCAGGGGAACTGAAGCTTTCTTT.